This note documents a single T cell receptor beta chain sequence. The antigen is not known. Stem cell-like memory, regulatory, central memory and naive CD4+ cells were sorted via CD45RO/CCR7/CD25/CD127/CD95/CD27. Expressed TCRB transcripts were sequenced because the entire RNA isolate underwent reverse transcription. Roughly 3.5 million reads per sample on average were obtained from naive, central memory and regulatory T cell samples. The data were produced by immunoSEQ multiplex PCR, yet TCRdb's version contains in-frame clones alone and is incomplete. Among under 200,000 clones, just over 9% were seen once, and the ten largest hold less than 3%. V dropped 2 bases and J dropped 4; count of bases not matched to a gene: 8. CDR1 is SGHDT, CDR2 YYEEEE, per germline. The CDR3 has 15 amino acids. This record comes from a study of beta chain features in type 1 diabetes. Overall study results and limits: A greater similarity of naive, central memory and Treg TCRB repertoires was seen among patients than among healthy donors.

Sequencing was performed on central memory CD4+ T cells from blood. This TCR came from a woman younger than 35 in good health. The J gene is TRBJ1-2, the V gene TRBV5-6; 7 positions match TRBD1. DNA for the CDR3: TGTGCCAGCAGCTTAGACAGGGAATCGGTCTATGGCTACACCTTC. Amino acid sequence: CASSLDRESVYGYTF. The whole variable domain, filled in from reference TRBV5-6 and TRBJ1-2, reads DAGVTQSPTHLIKTRGQQVTLRCSPKSGHDTVSWYQQALGQGPQFIFQYYEEEERQRGNFPDRFSGHQFPNYSSELNVNALLLGDSALYLCASSLDRESVYGYTFGSGTRLTVV.